The clone carrying this T cell receptor beta chain was recorded a few times. This entry belongs to a study of T-cell memory formation after mild COVID-19. This CDR3 is built from 13 residues. With 1 base removed from V and 7 bases from J, the gap between germline ends came to 8 bases. Germline-derived CDR1 and CDR2 are SEHNR and FQNEAQ (reference sequence). TCRdb reprocessed the 5' RACE reads via MiXCR and lists one record per CDR3 protein. The sample lists more than 450,000 distinct CDR3 sequences, roughly 17% occurring once. Source material: PBMCs or a T cell subset sorted from them (not recorded which). The sequence came from an adult woman who had mild COVID-19 (a few samples of this study predate the infection). Cell type and time point are not known. This chain uses TRBV7-9 with TRBJ1-5; no clear D gene. The CDR3 DNA is TGTGCCAGCAGCTTAGGTGGCGAGCAGCCCCAGCATTTT. Protein: CASSLGGEQPQHF.